Following are 10 T cell receptor beta chains from one sample sequenced in a study of T-cell memory formation after mild COVID-19. TCRdb reanalysed the 5' RACE reads using MiXCR and keeps one entry per CDR3 protein. The sample carries roughly 130,000 distinct CDR3 sequences, about 17% recorded once. Sequencing input: PBMCs or a T cell subset sorted from them (not recorded which). The source is a man in his late teens or twenties who had mild COVID-19 (a few samples of this study predate the infection). Cell type and time point are not known.

The J gene is TRBJ2-1, the V gene TRBV20-1; 7 bases match TRBD1. The V segment lost 6 bases and the J segment 9 bases; nucleotides outside the gene matches: 17. The length of the CDR3 is 15 residues. The germline V gene has CDR1 DFQATT and CDR2 SNEGSKA (reference sequence). Written as DNA, the CDR3 is TGCAGTGCCCCTTCAGGGGGATCTTGGGGAAGTGAGCAGTTCTTC. Translation gives CSAPSGGSWGSEQFF.

CDR3 sequence reads: CAVNTGATTNEQFF. For the CDR3, the DNA is TGTGCCGTCAATACAGGGGCCACGACTAATGAGCAGTTCTTC. The chain recombines TRBV10-3 with TRBJ2-1; 7 nucleotides agree with TRBD1. V gave up 11 bases and J gave up 7 bases; unmatched junction bases: 14. The length of the CDR3 is 14 residues. CDR1 and CDR2 from the germline V gene are ENHRY and SYGVKD.

The chain combines TRBV6-5 with TRBJ2-3; no firm D call. The CDR3 length is 16 residues. The germline gives CDR1 MNHEY, CDR2 SVGAGI. V lost 0 bases, J lost 0 bases, and 10 bases lay in between. As DNA, the CDR3 is TGTGCCAGCAGTTACTCTTCTCCTACTAGCACAGATACGCAGTATTTT. This codes for CASSYSSPTSTDTQYF.

DNA for the CDR3: TGTGCCAGCAGCCTGGGACAGGGAAGTCAAGAGACCCAGTACTTC. Residues: CASSLGQGSQETQYF. V gene TRBV7-9 combines with J gene TRBJ2-5; TRBD1 agrees at 9 bases. CDR1 SEHNR and CDR2 FQNEAQ come from the germline V gene (reference sequence). The V gene end was trimmed by 5 bases and the J gene end by 2 bases; junction bases not matched to a gene: 6. The CDR3 spans 15 residues.

J is TRBJ1-2 and V is TRBV6-5; 7 nucleotides line up with TRBD1. There are 13 residues in the CDR3. Trimming took 5 bases from V and 7 from J; bases not matched to a gene: 7. CDR1 and CDR2 (germline): MNHEY, SVGAGI. The CDR3 nucleotides are TGTGCCAGCAGTAAACAGGGGATTTCTGGCTACACCTTC. It is translated as CASSKQGISGYTF.

The sample holds a few counts of this clonotype. The chain joins TRBV20-1 to TRBJ2-7; no firm D call. The germline CDR1 and CDR2 sequences are DFQATT and SNEGSKA (reference sequence). This CDR3 comprises 13 residues. Trimming removed 4 bases from V and 2 bases from J, with 12 bases in between. The DNA of the CDR3 is TGCAGTGCTACTCCCACCCCGGCCTACGAGCAGTACTTC. It translates to CSATPTPAYEQYF.

In this sample, this clonotype turned up many times. The CDR3 loop is CASSFGPGGAADTQYF. CDR3 nucleotide sequence: TGTGCCAGCAGCTTCGGCCCAGGGGGGGCCGCAGATACGCAGTATTTT. The V call is TRBV7-2, the J call TRBJ2-3; D could derive from TRBD1 or TRBD2 (7 bases each). CDR1 is SGHTA and CDR2 is FQGNSA in the germline V gene. There are 16 residues in the CDR3. V was trimmed by 3 bases and J by 4 bases, leaving 17 bases between them.

Written as DNA, the CDR3 is TGTGCCAGCAGCTTTAATCTGGGGCACGCCGGGACAGGGGCCGTGGATACGCAGTATTTT. It encodes CASSFNLGHAGTGAVDTQYF. This chain joins TRBV7-9 and TRBJ2-3; 10 bases line up with TRBD1. The CDR3 extends over 20 amino acids. V shed 3 bases, J shed 6 bases, and the junction held 21 bases outside the gene matches. Germline-derived CDR1 and CDR2 are SEHNR and FQNEAQ (reference sequence). Complete variable domain (other parts from reference TRBV7-9 and TRBJ2-3): DTGVSQNPRHKITKRGQNVTFRCDPISEHNRLYWYRQTLGQGPEFLTYFQNEAQLEKSRLLSDRFSAERPKGSFSTLEIQRTEQGDSAMYLCASSFNLGHAGTGAVDTQYFGPGTRLTVL.

The chain employs TRBV7-6 and TRBJ1-4; D is ambiguous. The V gene's germline CDR1 is SGHVS and CDR2 FNYEAQ. The CDR3 covers 11 residues. The V and J ends lost 5 bases and 2 bases respectively, with 0 bases between them. Here the CDR3 reads CASSTNEKLFF. CDR3 bases: TGTGCCAGCAGCACTAATGAAAAACTGTTTTTT.

The V and J genes are TRBV20-1 and TRBJ2-7; 7 bases align to TRBD2. With 2 bases clipped from V and 3 bases from J, the junction kept 7 bases outside the gene matches. This CDR3 is built from 14 residues. Germline V gene data show CDR1 as DFQATT and CDR2 as SNEGSKA (reference sequence). Written as DNA, the CDR3 is TGCAGTGCTAGATCGCGGGAGTTCTACTACGAGCAGTACGTC. Protein: CSARSREFYYEQYV.